This is a list of T cell receptor beta chains from one sample in a study of T cell changes during pregnancy in multiple sclerosis. The assay was immunoSEQ multiplex PCR, and TCRdb's table has in-frame clones only and misses some. The repertoire holds fewer than 70,000 clones, with approximately 87% as singletons. The sample taken for sequencing was peripheral blood from another person, used as feeder cells. The receptors were sampled from a human donor whose cells served as feeder cells for cultures in a pregnancy study. Each CDR3 is given with its conserved first and last residue. The D gene is left open where the match is weak. A row's size may be missing; if present it is once, few, many or a size class.

D gene: TRBD1; V gene: TRBV7-9; clone size: NA; J gene: TRBJ1-2; CDR3 length: 14; CDR3 DNA: TGTGCCAGCAGAAGACAGGGGGCGGACTATGGCTACACCTTC; CDR3 protein: CASRRQGADYGYTF
D gene: NA; V gene: TRBV9; clone size: once; J gene: TRBJ1-6; CDR3 length: 13; CDR3 DNA: TGTGCCAGCAGCGTAGAGTATAATTCACCCCTCCACTTT; CDR3 protein: CASSVEYNSPLHF
D gene: TRBD1; V gene: TRBV6-6; clone size: NA; J gene: TRBJ1-5; CDR3 length: 14; CDR3 DNA: TGTGCCAGCAGCCGGACAGGGAACAATCAGCCCCAGCATTTT; CDR3 protein: CASSRTGNNQPQHF
D gene: TRBD1; V gene: TRBV4-1; clone size: NA; J gene: TRBJ1-5; CDR3 length: 16; CDR3 DNA: TGCGCCAGCAGCTCCCGGACAGGGGGGAATAATCAGCCCCAGCATTTT; CDR3 protein: CASSSRTGGNNQPQHF
D gene: TRBD1; V gene: TRBV5-1; clone size: NA; J gene: TRBJ2-3; CDR3 length: 16; CDR3 DNA: TGCGCCAGCAGCTTGGTAGGGGACAGGGTTAAAGATACGCAGTATTTT; CDR3 protein: CASSLVGDRVKDTQYF
D gene: TRBD1; V gene: TRBV25-1; clone size: NA; J gene: TRBJ2-3; CDR3 length: 15; CDR3 DNA: TGTGCCAGCCCAACGTCGACAGGGCACACAGATACGCAGTATTTT; CDR3 protein: CASPTSTGHTDTQYF
D gene: NA; V gene: TRBV12-1; clone size: NA; J gene: TRBJ1-2; CDR3 length: 17; CDR3 DNA: TGTGCCAGCAGCTTTGCGTTCCGAGACAGAGCTAACTATGGCTACACCTTC; CDR3 protein: CASSFAFRDRANYGYTF
D gene: TRBD2; V gene: TRBV5-4; clone size: NA; J gene: TRBJ2-1; CDR3 length: 16; CDR3 DNA: TGTGCCAGCAGCTTGGGGACTAGCGGGGCCGACAATGAGCAGTTCTTC; CDR3 protein: CASSLGTSGADNEQFF
D gene: TRBD1; V gene: TRBV5-6; clone size: NA; J gene: TRBJ2-2; CDR3 length: 16; CDR3 DNA: TGTGCCAGCACCCCTTTCGGGACAGGGATTTCCGGGGAGCTGTTTTTT; CDR3 protein: CASTPFGTGISGELFF
D gene: NA; V gene: TRBV30; clone size: NA; J gene: TRBJ1-2; CDR3 length: 15; CDR3 DNA: TGTGCCTGGAACTTCTTAGCAGACCAGAACTATGGCTACACCTTC; CDR3 protein: CAWNFLADQNYGYTF
D gene: TRBD1; V gene: TRBV7-9; clone size: NA; J gene: TRBJ1-1; CDR3 length: 14; CDR3 DNA: TGTGCCAGCAGCCTCGGACAGGGGCACACTGAAGCTTTCTTT; CDR3 protein: CASSLGQGHTEAFF
D gene: TRBD1; V gene: TRBV19; clone size: NA; J gene: TRBJ2-6; CDR3 length: 17; CDR3 DNA: TGTGCCAGTAGTATAGGGGCAGGGGGCGCTGGGGCCAACGTCCTGACTTTC; CDR3 protein: CASSIGAGGAGANVLTF
D gene: NA; V gene: TRBV2; clone size: NA; J gene: TRBJ2-1; CDR3 length: 14; CDR3 DNA: TGTGCCAGCAAGGCGGGTTTAGCTTGGAATGAGCAGTTCTTC; CDR3 protein: CASKAGLAWNEQFF
D gene: NA; V gene: TRBV30; clone size: NA; J gene: TRBJ2-3; CDR3 length: 14; CDR3 DNA: TGTGCCTGGAGTGTTGTCCTCGTCACAGATACGCAGTATTTT; CDR3 protein: CAWSVVLVTDTQYF
D gene: TRBD1; V gene: TRBV15; clone size: NA; J gene: TRBJ2-1; CDR3 length: 16; CDR3 DNA: TGTGCCACCAGCAGGGGACAGCTCCTCTCCTACAATGAGCAGTTCTTC; CDR3 protein: CATSRGQLLSYNEQFF
D gene: NA; V gene: TRBV28; clone size: NA; J gene: TRBJ1-2; CDR3 length: 12; CDR3 DNA: TGTGCCAGCCTGCGGGAAGGTGCGGGCTACACCTTC; CDR3 protein: CASLREGAGYTF
D gene: TRBD2; V gene: TRBV4-3; clone size: NA; J gene: TRBJ2-7; CDR3 length: 16; CDR3 DNA: TGCGCCAGCAGCCAAGATATTGGGACTAGCGGCTACGAGCAGTACTTC; CDR3 protein: CASSQDIGTSGYEQYF
D gene: NA; V gene: TRBV6-1; clone size: NA; J gene: TRBJ2-1; CDR3 length: 14; CDR3 DNA: TGTGCCAGTGGCCTGGCGGCCCCCGCCGATGAGCAGTTCTTC; CDR3 protein: CASGLAAPADEQFF
D gene: NA; V gene: TRBV9; clone size: NA; J gene: TRBJ2-2; CDR3 length: 14; CDR3 DNA: TGTGCCAGCAGCGCCGGAGGCAAGCTGGGGGAGCTGTTTTTT; CDR3 protein: CASSAGGKLGELFF
D gene: NA; V gene: TRBV11-2; clone size: once; J gene: TRBJ2-7; CDR3 length: 16; CDR3 DNA: TGTGCCAGCAGCTCGTTATCAATGACGGCAACCTACGAGCAGTACTTC; CDR3 protein: CASSSLSMTATYEQYF
D gene: TRBD1; V gene: TRBV11-2; clone size: NA; J gene: TRBJ1-1; CDR3 length: 15; CDR3 DNA: TGTGCCAGCAGCTTAGGGGACAGGACTAACACTGAAGCTTTCTTT; CDR3 protein: CASSLGDRTNTEAFF
D gene: NA; V gene: TRBV7-9; clone size: NA; J gene: TRBJ2-5; CDR3 length: 15; CDR3 DNA: TGTGCCAGCAGCTTAGGGCAGGGATTTCAAGAGACCCAGTACTTC; CDR3 protein: CASSLGQGFQETQYF
D gene: NA; V gene: TRBV15; clone size: once; J gene: TRBJ1-4; CDR3 length: 15; CDR3 DNA: TGTGCCACCAGCAGACCCCGGGCGCTAAATGAAAAACTGTTTTTT; CDR3 protein: CATSRPRALNEKLFF
D gene: NA; V gene: TRBV5-6; clone size: NA; J gene: TRBJ2-7; CDR3 length: 11; CDR3 DNA: TGTGCCAGCAGCTTGAACGTCGAGCAGTACTTC; CDR3 protein: CASSLNVEQYF
D gene: TRBD1; V gene: TRBV5-1; clone size: few; J gene: TRBJ1-2; CDR3 length: 15; CDR3 DNA: TGCGCCAGCAGCTTGACAGGGGGTAGGAACTATGGCTACACCTTC; CDR3 protein: CASSLTGGRNYGYTF
D gene: NA; V gene: TRBV4-1; clone size: NA; J gene: TRBJ2-1; CDR3 length: 17; CDR3 DNA: TGCGCCAGCAGCCGATCCCCTACTAGTCTTACCTACAATGAGCAGTTCTTC; CDR3 protein: CASSRSPTSLTYNEQFF
D gene: TRBD1; V gene: TRBV27; clone size: NA; J gene: TRBJ1-2; CDR3 length: 15; CDR3 DNA: TGTGCCAGCAGTGCTCGCCAGGGGGCGACCTATGGCTACACCTTC; CDR3 protein: CASSARQGATYGYTF
D gene: TRBD1; V gene: TRBV6-4; clone size: NA; J gene: TRBJ2-7; CDR3 length: 14; CDR3 DNA: TGTGCCAGCAGCCCGGGACAGGGGGCCTACGAGCAGTACTTC; CDR3 protein: CASSPGQGAYEQYF
D gene: TRBD1; V gene: TRBV7-9; clone size: NA; J gene: TRBJ2-3; CDR3 length: 16; CDR3 DNA: TGTGCCAGCAGCCCAGCCGACAGGGTGAGGAGAGATACGCAGTATTTT; CDR3 protein: CASSPADRVRRDTQYF
D gene: NA; V gene: TRBV30; clone size: NA; J gene: TRBJ2-5; CDR3 length: 13; CDR3 DNA: TGTGCCTGGAGTATGAGCCGCCAAGAGACCCAGTACTTC; CDR3 protein: CAWSMSRQETQYF
D gene: NA; V gene: TRBV5-1; clone size: NA; J gene: TRBJ1-1; CDR3 length: 14; CDR3 DNA: TGCGCCAGCAGCTGGGCTGCGGGTAACACTGAAGCTTTCTTT; CDR3 protein: CASSWAAGNTEAFF
D gene: NA; V gene: TRBV7-2; clone size: NA; J gene: TRBJ2-5; CDR3 length: 13; CDR3 DNA: TGTGCCAGCAGCTTTTCCCGGCCCGAGACCCAGTACTTC; CDR3 protein: CASSFSRPETQYF
D gene: TRBD1; V gene: TRBV27; clone size: NA; J gene: TRBJ1-3; CDR3 length: 16; CDR3 DNA: TGTGCCAGCGGCCCGTCGCAGGGGGGAATTGGAAACACCATATATTTT; CDR3 protein: CASGPSQGGIGNTIYF
D gene: TRBD1; V gene: TRBV10-3; clone size: NA; J gene: TRBJ2-7; CDR3 length: 14; CDR3 DNA: TGTGCCATCAGTGAGTCAGGGACAGGGGGCGAGCAGTACTTC; CDR3 protein: CAISESGTGGEQYF
D gene: NA; V gene: TRBV7-2; clone size: NA; J gene: TRBJ2-5; CDR3 length: 11; CDR3 DNA: TGTGCCAGCAGCATCCAAGAGACCCAGTACTTC; CDR3 protein: CASSIQETQYF
D gene: TRBD1; V gene: TRBV18; clone size: NA; J gene: TRBJ1-2; CDR3 length: 14; CDR3 DNA: TGTGCCAGCTCATCTGGACAGGGGGTCTATGGCTACACCTTC; CDR3 protein: CASSSGQGVYGYTF
D gene: NA; V gene: TRBV5-1; clone size: few; J gene: TRBJ1-1; CDR3 length: 15; CDR3 DNA: TGCGCCAGCAGCTTGGAGGGGGGCTGGAACACTGAAGCTTTCTTT; CDR3 protein: CASSLEGGWNTEAFF
D gene: NA; V gene: TRBV9; clone size: NA; J gene: TRBJ2-1; CDR3 length: 14; CDR3 DNA: TGTGCCAGCAGCGTACCCTACAGGGGAGGCGAGCAGTTCTTC; CDR3 protein: CASSVPYRGGEQFF
D gene: NA; V gene: TRBV5-1; clone size: few; J gene: TRBJ1-2; CDR3 length: 13; CDR3 DNA: TGCGCCAGCAGCTTGGGGGCAGCCTATGGCTACACCTTC; CDR3 protein: CASSLGAAYGYTF
D gene: NA; V gene: TRBV7-2; clone size: NA; J gene: TRBJ1-1; CDR3 length: 15; CDR3 DNA: TGTGCCAGCAGCATAGGTGTACTGGACACCGACGAAGCTTTCTTT; CDR3 protein: CASSIGVLDTDEAFF
D gene: NA; V gene: TRBV5-4; clone size: NA; J gene: TRBJ2-7; CDR3 length: 15; CDR3 DNA: TGTACCAGCAGCCCAATCATCGGCCAGGGCAACGAGCAGTACTTC; CDR3 protein: CTSSPIIGQGNEQYF